One and the same sample provided the 8 T cell receptor beta chains below, sequenced in a study of preoperative IRX-2 immunotherapy in early breast cancer. The treatment denotes: preoperative locoregional IRX-2 cytokine immunotherapy. Libraries were prepared by immunoSEQ multiplex PCR; TCRdb keeps only in-frame clonotypes and omits some of them. The table records about 62,000 clones, approximately 93% of them present only once. Sample collection occurred from a patient treated with IRX-2 immunotherapy. These receptors were taken from a human donor with breast cancer.

This chain links TRBV2 with TRBJ1-1; a weak D match, TRBD1 (6 bases). Germline V gene sequence: CDR1 SNHLY, CDR2 FYNNEI. Deletions cut 3 bases from V and 1 base from J, with 9 bases between. This CDR3 contains 14 residues. CDR3 sequence (DNA): TGTGCCAGCAGTGACAGGGGACCGAACACTGAAGCTTTCTTT. As protein: CASSDRGPNTEAFF.

This clone has a single count. The V and J genes are TRBV4-2 and TRBJ2-3; 12 nucleotides align to TRBD1. This CDR3 is built from 15 residues. In germline, CDR1 is LGHNA, CDR2 YNFKEQ. Germline trimming cut 2 bases from V and 5 bases from J; bases unmatched to any gene: 2. CDR3 coding DNA: TGTGCCAGCAGCCAACGGGACAGGGGGCGAGATACGCAGTATTTT. Translating it yields CASSQRDRGRDTQYF.

The chain recombines TRBV4-3 with TRBJ2-2; TRBD2 might be the D (6 bases). CDR1 and CDR2 (germline): LGHNA, YSLEER. Trimming left V 0 bases short and J 7 bases short, with 12 bases between. There are 15 residues in the CDR3. The CDR3 DNA is TGCGCCAGCAGCCAAGAGTGGCGCGGGGACGGGGAGCTGTTTTTT. This encodes CASSQEWRGDGELFF.

The chain links TRBV27 to TRBJ2-7, with D perhaps being TRBD1 or TRBD2 (5 bases each). Per the germline V gene, CDR1 is MNHEY and CDR2 is SMNVEV (reference sequence). This CDR3 is 15 amino acids long. Trimming left V 5 bases short and J 0 bases short, with 14 bases between. CDR3 amino acids: CASSPFRDHSYEQYF. CDR3 coding DNA: TGTGCCAGCAGTCCATTCCGGGACCACTCCTACGAGCAGTACTTC.

The chain carries TRBV10-3 and TRBJ1-1, with D perhaps matching TRBD1 (5 bases). The germline V and J ends were trimmed by 3 bases and 2 bases, with 16 bases remaining between them. This CDR3 region has 16 residues. Per germline, CDR1 ENHRY and CDR2 SYGVKD. CDR3 sequence reads: CAISDYPGALNTEAFF. CDR3 sequence (DNA): TGTGCCATCAGTGACTACCCCGGGGCGTTAAACACTGAAGCTTTCTTT.

In DNA form, the CDR3 reads TGTGCCAGTAGTATAGATCTGAACTTGGAGGGAAACACCATATATTTT. It is translated as CASSIDLNLEGNTIYF. The chain links TRBV19 to TRBJ1-3, with D unresolved. Trimming left V 0 bases short and J 4 bases short, with 13 bases between. CDR3 length equals 16 residues. Germline V lookup: CDR1 LNHDA, CDR2 SQIVND (reference sequence).

J is TRBJ1-1 and V is TRBV6-5; 8 positions agree with TRBD1. Germline V gives CDR1 MNHEY, CDR2 SVGAGI. CDR3 length: 13 amino acids. V shed 7 bases, J shed 4 bases, and the junction held 5 bases outside the gene matches. In DNA, the CDR3 is TGTGCCAGCACCCGACAGGGGCGCACTGAAGCTTTCTTT. Its translation is CASTRQGRTEAFF.

This rearrangement joins TRBV5-4 to TRBJ1-1, with no clear D. CDR1 and CDR2 from the germline V gene are SGHNT and YYREEE (reference sequence). The CDR3 runs to 12 residues. The V and J ends lost 6 bases and 1 base respectively, with 7 bases between them. CDR3 coding DNA: TGTGCCAGCACCCGGGGGAACACTGAAGCTTTCTTT. Amino acids: CASTRGNTEAFF.